This T cell receptor beta chain originates from a study of blood T cell repertoires in COVID-19. From germline, CDR1 is SGHTA and CDR2 FQGNSA. V shed 0 bases and J shed 4 bases, with 9 bases lying between them. The CDR3 totals 14 residues. Clones were sequenced by immunoSEQ multiplex PCR, and TCRdb holds only the in-frame ones, with some missing. The repertoire holds about 260,000 clones, with 88% as singletons. The gene calls are TRBV7-2 and TRBJ1-1; unclear D gene. The TCR comes from a human donor in a cohort sampled during active COVID-19. The specimen was peripheral blood. The CDR3 nucleotides read TGTGCCAGCAGCTTAGCGGGCGTAGGCACTGAAGCTTTCTTT. Residues: CASSLAGVGTEAFF.